The following is a TCR beta chain sequence with its context. Its antigen target is currently unknown. Base qualities were left out, and no much larger clone turns up one base away. For every enrolled patient, mismatch repair deficiency was confirmed by either polymerase chain reaction or immunohistochemistry. TCR sequencing was performed for three patients who responded to pembrolizumab therapy. In the phase II trial, pembrolizumab PD-1 blockade was tested prospectively in advanced mismatch repair-deficient cancers, no matter which tissue of origin the cancers came from. Peripheral blood T cell samples were serially collected before and at multiple times after PD-1 blockade was started. Blood sampling time points were reported as weeks after the first dose of pembrolizumab. The data belong to a study of PD-1 blockade in mismatch repair-deficient tumors (TCRdb year 2017). Regarding the study in general: Between late 2013 and late 2016, the trial enrolled 80 to 95 consecutive patients with roughly twelve types of mismatch repair-deficient cancer, all of whom had received prior treatment and were progressing. Tumor-associated T cell clones in the peripheral blood of patients responding to PD-1 blockade were tracked using deep sequencing of TCR CDR3 regions.

Paper-wide results and their limitations: After pembrolizumab, tumor-resident clones, which were often undetectable in blood before treatment, expanded rapidly and then contracted, generally ahead of radiologic responses.

Reading from cysteine to phenylalanine, the CDR3 counts 12 amino acids. Here the CDR3 DNA is all that survives: 36 bases in frame from base 1. From the germline V gene (reference sequence), CDR1 is LNHDA and CDR2 is SQIVND. V is shortened by 7 bases, J by 3 bases, and the region joining them spans 9 bases. The library was produced with the immunoSEQ multiplex PCR assay. The clones in this table, taken by TCRdb from immuneACCESS, are in-frame only. Not every clone is retained; where verified, under half of the shortfall comes from an unresolved V gene, and the cause of the rest is unknown. The table for this sample lists some 120,000 clones; 86% of them were counted only once. The ten top clones hold roughly 12% of the sample.

The sequencing here drew on peripheral blood, taken 44 weeks after starting pembrolizumab. The rearranged chain carries TRBV19 and TRBJ1-2, with the D gene uncertain. The receptor's source is an adult with mismatch repair-deficient cancer. CDR3 region: CASNKGYYGYTF. DNA sequence: TGTGCCAGTAATAAAGGGTACTATGGCTACACCTTC.